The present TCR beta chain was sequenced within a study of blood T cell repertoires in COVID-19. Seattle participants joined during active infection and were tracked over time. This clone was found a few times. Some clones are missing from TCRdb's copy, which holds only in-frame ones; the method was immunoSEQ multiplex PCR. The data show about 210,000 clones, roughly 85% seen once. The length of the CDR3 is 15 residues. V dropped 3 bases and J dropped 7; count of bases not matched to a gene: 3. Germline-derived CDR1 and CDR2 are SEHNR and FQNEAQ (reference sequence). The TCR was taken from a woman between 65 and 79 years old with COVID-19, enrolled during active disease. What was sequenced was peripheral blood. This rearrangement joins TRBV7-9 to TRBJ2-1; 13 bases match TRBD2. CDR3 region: CASSLLLAGGNEQFF. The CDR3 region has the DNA TGTGCCAGCAGCTTGTTACTAGCGGGAGGGAATGAGCAGTTCTTC.